The T cell receptor (beta chain) described here comes from a study of cytomegalovirus exposure and HLA in healthy donors. Note on this clone: Its matching antigen is unknown.

Study-wide results and caveats: Accounts indicate the classifier identified cytomegalovirus status with strong specificity and sensitivity.

V lost 3 bases, J lost 5 bases, and 8 bases stayed unmatched. CDR1 is MNHEY and CDR2 is SMNVEV in the germline V gene (reference sequence). This CDR3 comprises 16 residues. Method: immunoSEQ multiplex PCR; TCRdb's copy keeps in-frame clones and lacks some. The sample has some 150,000 clones; 87% are singletons. This TCR derives from a man between 18 and 29 years old in good health and CMV-seropositive. The chain carries TRBV27 and TRBJ1-2; TRBD1 matches at 11 bases. Sequenced sample: PBMCs. The CDR3 DNA sequence: TGTGCCAGCAGTTTCGCAGGGACAGGGGGAAGTTATGGCTACACCTTC. Protein product: CASSFAGTGGSYGYTF.